The 22 T cell receptor beta chains presented below share a single source sample, sequenced in a study of Graves' ophthalmopathy and Graves' hyperthyroidism. The authors amplified TCR beta CDR3 regions, and they did so from RNA transcripts for repertoire sequencing. Second-round multiplex PCR came after first-round RT-PCR with HTBI primers. TCRdb called the multiplex PCR reads again in MiXCR, with one record for every CDR3 protein. The sample gives almost 750,000 distinct CDR3 sequences, around 40% of which show up once; roughly 46% is in the top ten. The sequencing sample was made of peripheral blood. The receptor source for this set is an adult man with Graves' ophthalmopathy.

This clonotype has a count of ten or more. The chain joins TRBV2 to TRBJ2-7; D is unclear. V was cut by 3 bases and J by 3 bases, with 12 bases left in between. This CDR3 spans 14 amino acids. The germline gives CDR1 SNHLY, CDR2 FYNNEI. CDR3 amino acids: CASSDRRTHYEQYF. DNA of the CDR3: TGTGCCAGCAGTGATCGTAGGACCCACTACGAGCAGTACTTC.

V is TRBV29-1 and J is TRBJ2-5, with a tentative D call TRBD1 (6 bases). Trimming removed 6 bases at V and 4 bases at J, with 12 bases between. The CDR3 is 12 residues long. Per the germline V gene, CDR1 is SQVTM and CDR2 is ANQGSEA. The CDR3 protein is CSVTGTRETQYF. For the CDR3, the DNA is TGCAGCGTAACAGGGACACGAGAGACCCAGTACTTC.

The chain is built from TRBV5-5 and TRBJ1-3; D gene uncertain. The length of the CDR3 is 15 residues. Germline V gene data show CDR1 as SGHKS and CDR2 as YYEKEE (reference sequence). The V gene lost 4 bases and the J gene lost 3 bases, with 14 bases spanning the gap. CDR3 loop: CASSRTPGYGNTIYF. CDR3 bases: TGTGCCAGCAGCCGCACCCCGGGGTATGGAAACACCATATATTTT.

The CDR3 DNA follows: TGTGCCAGCAGCCCCGGGACAGGGCCCTCTGGGGCCAACGTCCTGACTTTC. The encoded protein is CASSPGTGPSGANVLTF. The V and J genes are TRBV7-2 and TRBJ2-6; 9 bases align to TRBD1. The CDR3 is 17 residues long. The trim removed 5 bases at V and 0 bases at J, leaving 5 bases unmatched. Germline V gives CDR1 SGHTA, CDR2 FQGNSA. The whole variable domain, filled in from reference TRBV7-2 and TRBJ2-6, reads GAGVSQSPSNKVTEKGKDVELRCDPISGHTALYWYRQSLGQGLEFLIYFQGNSAPDKSGLPSDRFSAERTGGSVSTLTIQRTQQEDSAVYLCASSPGTGPSGANVLTFGAGSRLTVL.

The rearrangement uses TRBV9 and TRBJ2-3; perhaps D is TRBD1 or TRBD2 (6 bases each). The CDR3 consists of 17 residues. The germline gives CDR1 SGDLS, CDR2 YYNGEE. V was clipped by 3 bases and J by 4 bases, with 21 bases between them. The CDR3 DNA sequence: TGTGCCAGCAGCGGAGGGCTGGGGGGCCCCCTCTCAGATACGCAGTATTTT. This translates into CASSGGLGGPLSDTQYF.

The chain uses TRBV15 and TRBJ2-5; D might be TRBD2 (5 bases). Germline values: CDR1 LNHNV, CDR2 YYDKDF (reference sequence). V lost 2 bases to trimming and J lost 7 bases, with 5 bases between them. This CDR3 is 11 amino acids long. For the CDR3, the DNA is TGTGCCACCAGCAGACGGGGGACCCAGTACTTC. This encodes CATSRRGTQYF.

Regarding this clonotype: Compared with germline, one end of the junction differs, possibly owing to a read error. This chain uses TRBV10-3 with TRBJ1-4; D unresolved. The CDR3 covers 15 residues. Germline CDR1 and CDR2: ENHRY and SYGVKD. The CDR3 DNA reads TGTGCCAGCAGTCTTCTCTATACAACTAATGAAAAACTGTTTTTT. As protein: CASSLLYTTNEKLFF.

At least ten counts were recorded for this clonotype. The rearrangement links TRBV19 to TRBJ1-5; D possibly corresponds to TRBD1 (5 bases). The CDR3 loop spans 11 amino acids. Trimming removed 3 bases from V and 13 bases from J, with 10 bases in between. CDR1 is LNHDA and CDR2 is SQIVND in the germline V gene (reference sequence). CDR3: CASSISGTQHF. DNA for the CDR3: TGTGCCAGTAGTATTTCGGGGACTCAGCATTTT.

For the CDR3, the DNA is TGTGCCAGTAGTATAGCCCTGTATCGGATGAACACTGAAGCTTTCTTT. Residues: CASSIALYRMNTEAFF. The J gene is TRBJ1-1, the V gene TRBV19; no reliable D call. Germline loops: CDR1 LNHDA, CDR2 SQIVND (reference sequence). V lost 1 base, J lost 0 bases, and 12 bases lay in between. There are 16 residues in the CDR3.

With respect to this clonotype: This may stem from a read error, because a much larger clone lies one nucleotide away. The genes are TRBV24-1 and TRBJ1-5, with TRBD1 matching 7 bases. The germline CDR1 and CDR2 sequences are KGHDR and SFDVKD. The CDR3 length is 13 residues. CDR3 sequence: CAISVDRYQPRHF. CDR3 coding DNA: TGTGCCATCAGCGTGGACAGGTATCAGCCCCGGCATTTT.

This clonotype was seen repeatedly, ten times or more. This sequence joins TRBV25-1 and TRBJ2-7; D may be TRBD1 (6 bases). The V and J ends lost 10 bases and 7 bases respectively, with 17 bases between them. Germline CDR1 reads MGHDK; CDR2 reads SYGVNS. CDR3 length: 12 amino acids. The CDR3 sequence: CATQGIGQEQYF. The CDR3 region has the DNA TGTGCCACCCAGGGGATCGGACAGGAGCAGTACTTC.

At least ten counts were recorded for this clonotype. The chain couples TRBV14 to TRBJ1-1, with D tentatively TRBD1 (6 bases). The CDR3 length is 15 residues. Trimming shortened V by 1 base and J by 5 bases, and 14 bases separated the two germline ends. Germline V gene data show CDR1 as SGHDN and CDR2 as FVKESK. CDR3 residues: CASSQVWGGRTEAFF. The DNA for the CDR3 is TGTGCCAGCAGCCAAGTATGGGGGGGGCGAACTGAAGCTTTCTTT.

There are many counts of this clonotype. The rearrangement links TRBV29-1 to TRBJ1-1; the D is unclear. CDR1 is SQVTM and CDR2 is ANQGSEA in the germline V gene. The CDR3 loop spans 13 amino acids. The V end lost 7 bases, the J end lost 4 bases, and 16 bases lay between the germline ends. CDR3 residues: CSGQHPSSTEAFF. The CDR3 DNA is TGCAGCGGGCAACACCCTTCTAGCACTGAAGCTTTCTTT.

This clonotype is a singleton in its sample. It may be a read error: a sequence one base away is much more abundant. For the CDR3, the DNA is TGTGCCAGCAGCCAGGGACAGAGCGGGTCACCCCTCCACTTT. It translates to CASSQGQSGSPLHF. V usage is TRBV16 and J usage is TRBJ1-6, with 7 bases matching TRBD1. Germline V gene sequence: CDR1 KGHSY, CDR2 FQNENV. Germline trimming cut 3 bases from V and 10 bases from J; bases unmatched to any gene: 6. This CDR3 comprises 14 residues.

This clonotype was observed a handful of times. This chain connects TRBV5-1 to TRBJ2-1, with 7 bases lining up with TRBD2. CDR3 size: 13 residues. V dropped 2 bases and J dropped 8; count of bases not matched to a gene: 4. Germline-derived CDR1 and CDR2 are SGHRS and YFSETQ. The DNA for the CDR3 is TGCGCCAGCAGCTTAACCAGCGGGGATGAGCAGTTCTTC. This codes for CASSLTSGDEQFF.

The chain links TRBV19 to TRBJ2-3, with D unresolved. Germline CDR1 and CDR2: LNHDA and SQIVND (reference sequence). This CDR3 is 14 amino acids long. V shed 0 bases and J shed 6 bases, with 10 bases lying between them. CDR3 sequence reads: CASSIDGPWDTQYF. CDR3 nucleotides: TGTGCCAGTAGTATAGATGGCCCGTGGGATACGCAGTATTTT.

J is TRBJ2-6 and V is TRBV15, with TRBD1 matching 10 bases. Unmatched junction bases numbered 4, after V lost 5 bases and J lost 3 bases. The germline gives CDR1 LNHNV, CDR2 YYDKDF (reference sequence). The CDR3 runs 16 residues. The CDR3, as DNA: TGTGCCACCAGCGGGACAGGGGCAGGTGGGGCCAACGTCCTGACTTTC. It encodes CATSGTGAGGANVLTF.

This clonotype was recorded at least ten times. V usage is TRBV7-9 and J usage is TRBJ1-2, with D perhaps TRBD1 (5 bases). Germline CDR1 reads SEHNR; CDR2 reads FQNEAQ (reference sequence). CDR3 size: 12 residues. Trimming cost V 4 bases and J 7 bases, with 10 bases left between them. The CDR3 bases are TGTGCCAGCAGCTCCTCGGGGCTTGGCTACACCTTC. Amino acids: CASSSSGLGYTF.

Ten or more counts support this clonotype. The V and J genes are TRBV7-8 and TRBJ1-1; D unclear. Germline loops: CDR1 SGHVS, CDR2 FQNEAQ. The CDR3 contains 14 residues. V was clipped by 1 base and J by 2 bases, with 8 bases between them. CDR3 in amino acids: CASSLDNVNTEAFF. Here the CDR3 DNA reads TGTGCCAGCAGCTTAGACAACGTAAACACTGAAGCTTTCTTT. Using reference TRBV7-8 and TRBJ1-1 for the parts outside the CDR3, the full variable domain is GAGVSQSPRYKVAKRGQDVALRCDPISGHVSLFWYQQALGQGPEFLTYFQNEAQLDKSGLPSDRFFAERPEGSVSTLKIQRTQQEDSAVYLCASSLDNVNTEAFFGQGTRLTVV.

This clonotype was counted ten times or more. The CDR3: CASSAGELFF. CDR3 sequence (DNA): TGTGCCAGCAGTGCCGGGGAGCTGTTTTTT. V gene TRBV7-9 combines with J gene TRBJ2-2; the D is unclear. V was shortened by 6 bases and J by 6 bases, with 2 bases between the two germline ends. This CDR3 has 10 amino acids. Germline CDR1 SEHNR, CDR2 FQNEAQ (reference sequence).

This clonotype came up many times. The V and J genes are TRBV10-2 and TRBJ2-7; TRBD2 aligns across 10 bases. This CDR3 is built from 15 residues. CDR1 and CDR2 (germline): WSHSY, SAAADI. Losses at the gene ends were 6 bases for V and 4 bases for J; bases not matched to a gene: 9. The chain's CDR3 is CASSPRTSGEYEQYF. In DNA, the CDR3 is TGCGCCAGCAGCCCACGGACTAGCGGAGAATACGAGCAGTACTTC.

At least ten counts were recorded for this clonotype. V and J are TRBV10-1 and TRBJ2-7; 7 bases fit TRBD1. J lost 2 bases, V lost 2 bases, and 3 bases had no gene match. This CDR3 region has 14 residues. Germline values: CDR1 WNHNN, CDR2 SYGVQD (reference sequence). The CDR3 DNA follows: TGCGCCAGCAGTGAGGGGGACAGCGCCTACGAGCAGTACTTC. It is translated as CASSEGDSAYEQYF.